This is a list of T cell receptor beta chains from one sample in a study of post-analysis software for immune sequencing data. TCRdb processed the PCR reads anew with MiXCR; each CDR3 protein has one entry. The sample lists almost 700,000 distinct CDR3 sequences, 55% to 60% occurring once. Sequenced material: blood. The origin of the receptors is a girl between 2 and 10 years old with multiple sclerosis. The CDR3 runs from the conserved cysteine through the conserved F or W. D genes are given only for firm matches. The size of a clone is reported for some rows only, either as once, few or many, or as a class for expanded clones.

size	V	J	D	CDR3	DNA
few	TRBV29-1	TRBJ2-3	-	CSVKTIRPDTQYF	TGCAGCGTCAAAACGATCAGGCCAGATACGCAGTATTTT
-	TRBV20-1	TRBJ2-7	TRBD2	CSARHSGTSYEQYF	TGCAGTGCTAGACATAGCGGGACCTCCTACGAGCAGTACTTC
-	TRBV12-3/TRBV12-4	TRBJ2-7	TRBD2	CASSVSGRVGNEQYF	TGTGCCAGCAGTGTGAGCGGGAGGGTAGGCAATGAGCAGTACTTC
-	TRBV28	TRBJ2-7	-	CASSPGNYEQYF	TGTGCCAGCAGTCCCGGAAACTACGAGCAGTACTTC
-	TRBV12-3/TRBV12-4	TRBJ1-5	-	CASSLRAHSNQPQHF	TGTGCCAGCAGTTTGAGGGCCCATAGCAATCAGCCCCAGCATTTT
-	TRBV28	TRBJ2-7	TRBD2	CASSPSGGGHEQYF	TGTGCCAGCAGTCCTAGCGGGGGGGGACACGAGCAGTACTTC
-	TRBV5-1	TRBJ2-3	-	CASSWNQGGGTDTQYF	TGCGCCAGCAGCTGGAACCAGGGAGGAGGCACAGATACGCAGTATTTT
-	TRBV7-9	TRBJ2-7	-	CASSLQGNEQYF	TGTGCCAGCAGCCTACAGGGCAACGAGCAGTACTTC
few	TRBV5-1	TRBJ1-2	-	CASSFLTGANYGYTF	TGCGCCAGCAGCTTCCTGACAGGTGCTAACTATGGCTACACCTTC
few	TRBV9	TRBJ2-5	-	CASSDGGPQETQYF	TGTGCCAGCAGCGACGGGGGCCCCCAAGAGACCCAGTACTTC
-	TRBV10-3	TRBJ1-2	-	CASKRSNYGYTF	TGTGCCAGCAAACGCAGTAACTATGGCTACACCTTC
-	TRBV3-1	TRBJ2-7	-	CASSQAGVSNHEQYF	TGTGCCAGCAGCCAAGCCGGGGTTAGCAACCACGAGCAGTACTTC
-	TRBV20-1	TRBJ2-5	-	CSAREARIETQYF	TGCAGTGCTAGAGAGGCAAGGATAGAGACCCAGTACTTC
-	TRBV20-1	TRBJ2-3	TRBD2	CSARDRGSGRPDTQYF	TGCAGTGCTAGAGATCGGGGTAGCGGGAGGCCAGATACGCAGTATTTT
-	TRBV7-2	TRBJ1-2	-	CASSSGTDYGYTF	TGTGCCAGCAGCTCCGGGACGGACTATGGCTACACCTTC
many	TRBV20-1	TRBJ2-1	-	CSAAASRGGYSYNEQFF	TGCAGTGCAGCGGCCTCAAGAGGCGGATACTCGTACAATGAGCAGTTCTTC
-	TRBV7-9	TRBJ1-2	TRBD1	CASSPGQISGYTF	TGTGCCAGCAGCCCGGGACAGATTAGCGGCTACACCTTC
-	TRBV10-3	TRBJ2-3	TRBD1	CAITGTGTDTQYF	TGTGCCATCACCGGGACAGGGACAGATACGCAGTATTTT
-	TRBV29-1	TRBJ2-7	-	CSFSGGPYEQYF	TGCAGCTTTAGTGGGGGACCCTACGAGCAGTACTTC
few	TRBV29-1	TRBJ2-1	TRBD2	CSVEGRAGVFSEQFF	TGCAGCGTTGAAGGAAGAGCGGGAGTATTTAGTGAGCAGTTCTTC
few	TRBV12-3/TRBV12-4	TRBJ2-3	-	CASGLAGTVSDTQYF	TGTGCCAGTGGTTTAGCGGGGACAGTGTCAGATACGCAGTATTTT
few	TRBV2	TRBJ2-1	TRBD1	CATTRDRGYNEQFF	TGTGCCACCACCCGGGACAGGGGATACAATGAGCAGTTCTTC
few	TRBV5-6	TRBJ2-4	-	CASSFEVGVTKNIQYF	TGTGCCAGCAGCTTCGAAGTGGGTGTGACCAAAAACATTCAGTACTTC
-	TRBV20-1	TRBJ1-4	TRBD1	CSADSDRGSYEKLFF	TGCAGTGCGGACTCAGACAGGGGAAGTTATGAAAAACTGTTTTTT
-	TRBV7-3	TRBJ2-1	TRBD2	CASRVGGSSYNEQFF	TGTGCCAGCAGGGTCGGCGGGAGCTCCTACAATGAGCAGTTCTTC
-	TRBV12-3/TRBV12-4	TRBJ1-2	TRBD1	CASSAVGQGDRYTF	TGTGCCAGCAGCGCCGTAGGACAGGGAGATCGCTACACCTTC
-	TRBV20-1	TRBJ2-5	-	CSARDGGAETQYF	TGCAGTGCTAGAGATGGGGGGGCGGAGACCCAGTACTTC
-	TRBV6-2/TRBV6-3	TRBJ2-5	TRBD1	CASSYSYSGQLQETQYF	TGTGCCAGCAGTTACTCGTACTCGGGACAGCTGCAAGAGACCCAGTACTTC
-	TRBV5-1	TRBJ2-6	TRBD1	CASSLSGQGRFTGANVLTF	TGCGCCAGCAGCTTGTCGGGACAGGGGAGGTTTACTGGGGCCAACGTCCTGACTTTC